A single sample is the source of the 15 T cell receptor beta chains below, sequenced in a study of cytomegalovirus exposure and HLA in healthy donors. Both 60 Vbeta primers and 13 Jbeta primers went into the PCR. Clones were read by immunoSEQ multiplex PCR, and TCRdb kept only the in-frame ones, dropping some. The table has over 110,000 clones, 65% to 85% seen once. Sequenced material: PBMCs. The source of these receptors is a male donor in good health and CMV-seronegative.

This sequence joins TRBV7-9 and TRBJ2-6; 7 bases fit TRBD1. Per the germline V gene, CDR1 is SEHNR and CDR2 is FQNEAQ (reference sequence). The V gene end was trimmed by 1 base and the J gene end by 5 bases; junction bases not matched to a gene: 5. The CDR3 runs to 16 residues. The CDR3 loop is CASSLGQGLRANVLTF. The CDR3 DNA follows: TGTGCCAGCAGCTTAGGACAGGGCCTTCGGGCCAACGTCCTGACTTTC.

The rearrangement joins TRBV11-2 to TRBJ2-1, with 7 bases matching TRBD2. CDR1 is SGHAT, CDR2 FQNNGV, per germline. V shed 1 base, J shed 3 bases, and the junction held 6 bases outside the gene matches. The CDR3 loop spans 16 amino acids. The CDR3 DNA is TGTGCCAGCAGCTTAGGGAGGAGGACTAGCTACAATGAGCAGTTCTTC. Protein: CASSLGRRTSYNEQFF.

The chain uses TRBV4-3 and TRBJ2-1, with 7 bases identical to TRBD2. Germline V gives CDR1 LGHNA, CDR2 YSLEER. This CDR3 comprises 15 residues. Trimming took 4 bases from V and 12 from J; bases not matched to a gene: 15. CDR3 in DNA: TGCGCCAGCAGCCCCTCGTCGACTAGCACTAGGGGGCAGTTCTTC. It translates to CASSPSSTSTRGQFF.

The chain combines TRBV19 with TRBJ1-5, with TRBD1 matching over 8 bases. V lost 0 bases, J lost 5 bases, and 9 bases stayed unmatched. Germline V lookup: CDR1 LNHDA, CDR2 SQIVND (reference sequence). The CDR3 covers 17 residues. CDR3: CASSIDPDREGYQPQHF. The CDR3 DNA reads TGTGCCAGTAGTATAGACCCGGACAGGGAGGGGTATCAGCCCCAGCATTTT.

This clone has more than one count but fewer than ten. J is TRBJ2-5 and V is TRBV5-8, with TRBD1 matching 8 bases. From germline, CDR1 is SGHTS and CDR2 YDEGEE. The CDR3 length is 13 residues. J gave up 4 bases and V 6 bases, and 5 bases lay outside the gene matches. CDR3 nucleotide sequence: TGTGCCAGCAACCCAGGGGGCCGAGAGACCCAGTACTTC. Amino acid sequence: CASNPGGRETQYF.

The rearrangement links TRBV5-6 to TRBJ2-7; TRBD2 matches 8 bases. Trimming removed 4 bases from V and 7 bases from J; junction bases left unmatched: 13. CDR3 length: 15 amino acids. Germline CDR1 and CDR2: SGHDT and YYEEEE. CDR3 in DNA: TGTGCCAGCAGCCGGGGGGGCCAGGCTTGGGGGGAGCAGTACTTC. Its translation is CASSRGGQAWGEQYF. Full variable domain (outside the CDR3, taken from reference TRBV5-6 and TRBJ2-7): DAGVTQSPTHLIKTRGQQVTLRCSPKSGHDTVSWYQQALGQGPQFIFQYYEEEERQRGNFPDRFSGHQFPNYSSELNVNALLLGDSALYLCASSRGGQAWGEQYFGPGTRLTVT.

The chain joins TRBV11-2 to TRBJ2-5; D gene uncertain. The better agreement between TRBJ2-7 and the DNA end casts doubt on the J call. The germline gives CDR1 SGHAT, CDR2 FQNNGV. The CDR3 has 12 residues. The CDR3 nucleotides are TGTGCCAGCAGCTTACCATCCTACGAGCAGTACTTC. Its translation: CASSLPSYEQYF.

The rearrangement links TRBV7-2 to TRBJ2-7, with D possibly TRBD1 on 5 matching bases. Trimming pared 5 bases from V and 0 bases from J, leaving 11 bases between. The length of the CDR3 is 14 residues. Germline V gene data show CDR1 as SGHTA and CDR2 as FQGNSA. For the CDR3, the DNA is TGTGCCAGCAGCGGACACCGAAGCTCCTACGAGCAGTACTTC. Protein sequence: CASSGHRSSYEQYF.

The gene calls are TRBV30 and TRBJ2-7, with D hard to call. The CDR3 has 13 residues. Germline V gene sequence: CDR1 GTSNPN, CDR2 SVGIG (reference sequence). Trimming pared 2 bases from V and 0 bases from J, leaving 8 bases between. The CDR3: CAWSNRVSYEQYF. Here the CDR3 DNA reads TGTGCCTGGAGTAATCGGGTCTCCTACGAGCAGTACTTC.

The J gene is TRBJ2-7, the V gene TRBV9; D not resolved. The CDR3 has 14 amino acids. Per germline, CDR1 SGDLS and CDR2 YYNGEE. Trimming pared 0 bases from V and 1 base from J, leaving 8 bases between. CDR3 sequence (DNA): TGTGCCAGCAGCGTAGCGAGCGCTTCCTACGAGCAGTACTTC. It encodes CASSVASASYEQYF.

V gene TRBV4-3 combines with J gene TRBJ2-5, with D perhaps TRBD2 (7 bases). This CDR3 comprises 15 residues. The V gene's germline CDR1 is LGHNA and CDR2 YSLEER. With 3 bases removed from V and 5 bases from J, the gap between germline ends came to 16 bases. The CDR3 here is CASSQTSQRGETQYF. CDR3 bases: TGCGCCAGCAGCCAGACTAGCCAAAGGGGGGAGACCCAGTACTTC.

The chain recombines TRBV6-5 with TRBJ1-3, with 7 bases matching TRBD1. Germline V CDR1 and CDR2: MNHEY, SVGAGI. The trim removed 5 bases at V and 2 bases at J, leaving 3 bases unmatched. The CDR3 runs 14 residues. In nucleotides, the CDR3 is TGTGCCAGCAGTATAGACAGGGCTGGAAACACCATATATTTT. Translation: CASSIDRAGNTIYF.

V gene TRBV6-1 combines with J gene TRBJ2-2; a weak D match, TRBD1 (5 bases). With 6 bases removed from V and 5 bases from J, the gap between germline ends came to 10 bases. The CDR3 sequence is 13 residues long. Germline CDR1 MNHNS, CDR2 SASEGT. Here the CDR3 reads CASSGQVTGELFF. CDR3 DNA sequence: TGTGCCAGCAGCGGACAAGTAACCGGGGAGCTGTTTTTT.

The chain recombines TRBV7-8 with TRBJ2-3, with 7 bases fitting TRBD2. Germline CDR1 and CDR2: SGHVS and FQNEAQ. Losses at the gene ends were 5 bases for V and 3 bases for J; bases not matched to a gene: 8. The CDR3 runs to 15 residues. CDR3 sequence: CASSLRDGGTDTQYF. The DNA for the CDR3 is TGTGCCAGCAGCCTTCGGGACGGGGGGACAGATACGCAGTATTTT.

The J gene is TRBJ2-7, the V gene TRBV5-1; 9 bases map to TRBD1. The J segment lost 4 bases and the V segment lost 4 bases, leaving 9 bases of the junction unmatched. CDR3 length equals 15 residues. Germline V gene lookup returns CDR1 SGHRS and CDR2 YFSETQ. CDR3 residues: CASSVTGGGRYEQYF. CDR3 nucleotide sequence: TGCGCCAGCAGCGTAACAGGGGGCGGGCGGTACGAGCAGTACTTC.